This T cell receptor beta chain emerged from a study of blood T cells in healthy people across ages. Germline-derived CDR1 and CDR2 are MNHEY and SVGEGT. The CDR3 is 14 residues long. The junction had 10 bases not matched to a gene; V was cut back by 4 bases and J by 10 bases. Study outcomes and limitations: Both higher diversity and more naive CD4+ cells marked long-lived donors when set against aged donors. Getting older went along with TCR beta diversity per million T cells dropping roughly linearly.

Through a sample-barcoded 5' primer and a J-beta primer mix, a second PCR was run for roughly 6 to 11 cycles. Every cDNA was tagged by a template-switch adaptor with 12 random nucleotides. TCRdb recomputed calls from the 5' RACE reads with MiXCR, one row per CDR3 protein. The data hold nearly 1 million distinct CDR3 sequences, with roughly 51% observed a single time. A word on this clonotype: Antigen: not known.

The source material was blood. This rearrangement joins TRBV6-2 or TRBV6-3 to TRBJ2-1; 7 nucleotides agree with TRBD1. The TCR originated in an older woman in good health. The chain's CDR3 is CASSWGQPLYEQFF. Written as DNA, the CDR3 is TGTGCCAGCAGTTGGGGACAGCCCCTTTACGAGCAGTTCTTC.